This T cell receptor beta chain was found in a study of Ad26.COV2.S vaccination and SARS-CoV-2 variants (dated by TCRdb to the early 2020s). Broadly, across the study: Donors in the vaccine arm were drawn from COV1001, a phase I-IIa trial of Ad26.COV2.S in healthy adults that was multicentre, randomized, double-blind and placebo-controlled. A total of approximately 30 samples were included in the TCR-sequenced set, comprising roughly 19 Ad26.COV2.S vaccine recipients, 5 placebo recipients and 8 SARS-CoV-2 convalescent individuals. Investigators remained blinded to trial group allocation during experiments and outcome assessment. Ad26.COV2.S was given intramuscularly at 5x10^10 or 1x10^11 viral particles, as a single shot or as two shots 56 days apart. Sequencing of the TCRbeta repertoire served to evaluate the specificity and breadth of SARS-CoV-2-reactive T cell receptors following Ad26.COV2.S vaccination. Trial participants were randomized into five groups of five: low-dose or high-dose Ad26.COV2.S given once or twice, or placebo on both occasions. The research as a whole found: Spike-specific TCR breadth was higher in Ad26.COV2.S recipients than in placebo recipients (P = 0.0014). The study was not powered for comparison of responses between vaccine doses or regimens. Vaccine and placebo recipients had comparable non-spike TCR breadth, which fits with the vaccine containing only spike. After vaccination, spike-specific CD8+ and CD4+ T cell responses were reported to show substantial breadth. The authors noted that total T cell responses may have been underestimated by the TCR breadth and depth analyses.

The CDR3 runs 15 amino acids, cysteine and phenylalanine included. The entry retains the CDR3 DNA only, 45 bases that are in frame from base 1. V is trimmed back by 3 bases and J by 1 base, and the junction contains 5 bases that no gene match accounts for. The germline V gene gives CDR1 as KGHSH and CDR2 as LQKENI. The immunoSEQ Assay was the method used to sequence TCRbeta CDR3 regions. After extraction, genomic DNA underwent amplification by bias-controlled multiplex PCR, followed by high-throughput sequencing. As for how the authors treated the data: To quantify the absolute abundance of each unique TCRbeta CDR3 region, sequences were collapsed and filtered. Usable DNA was measured by amplifying reference genes present in all nucleated cells, and TCRbeta template counts were normalized to that usable DNA to estimate T cell fraction. Repertoire TCRs were annotated as SARS-CoV-2-specific by exact matching of V gene, CDR3 amino acid sequence and J gene to a known reactive TCR set. The reference SARS-CoV-2 TCR set was derived from MIRA and filtered for enrichment in COVID-19-positive ImmuneCODE repertoires, a step that removed public or cross-reactive TCRs. Based on the MIRA antigens, annotated TCRs were further analysed at the level of specific ORF or position within ORF. Depth was the summed frequency of annotated unique rearrangements, while breadth was defined as annotated unique rearrangements over total unique productive rearrangements. Two-sided Wilcoxon rank-sum tests were applied when comparing TCR breadth between groups. TCRdb re-hosts the immuneACCESS table, in-frame sequences only. Its copies lack some clones; in the studies checked, an unresolved V gene accounts for under half of them, and the cause for the rest is not known. V, J and clone size are taken as reported in that table, and D and trimming were inferred from the DNA itself. The sample table holds a few hundred thousand clones, of which about nine tenths were seen once. Approximately 1.6% of the sample is held by the ten biggest clonotypes.

Explained via the paper, the treatment or condition label denotes: about 20 received Ad26.COV2.S at low or high dose, single or two shots; about 5 received placebo; per-sample allocation not given. For vaccine and placebo recipients, repertoires were sequenced using samples collected on day 63 after the first injection. In Cohort 1b, around 23 adults aged 18-55 years were enrolled at a single site in Boston, USA, between 29 July and 7 August 2020. As a vaccine, Ad26.COV2.S was a replication-incompetent adenovirus type 26 vector that expressed a prefusion-stabilized SARS-CoV-2 spike protein derived from the original Wuhan strain. Notes on this clone: Its antigen remains unidentified. Within one base of it there is no much larger clone, and no base qualities were kept.

The sequence links TRBV18 to TRBJ2-7; 8 middle bases align to TRBD1. The sequencing here drew on peripheral blood, taken in a trial of Ad26.COV2.S vaccine versus placebo. The TCR was taken from a person between 18 and 59 years old who received the Ad26.COV2.S COVID-19 vaccine or a placebo. The nucleotides are TGTGCCAGCTCACCTGGGACAGGTCCATCCTACGAGCAGTACTTC. Protein translation: CASSPGTGPSYEQYF.